This TCR beta chain was sequenced for a study of immune characterization of retroperitoneal liposarcoma (dated by TCRdb to about 2019). Libraries came from PCR. Reads for this sample came from a NextSeq 500. TCRdb passed the public sequencing reads through fastp at Q25 and MiXCR, retaining productive beta sequences. CDR3 protein duplicates are merged, each entry listing the most common genes and DNA. The sample table holds about 10,000 distinct CDR3 sequences, of which 37% were seen once. The ten largest clones represent roughly a quarter of the sample. A word on this clonotype: Its antigen target is currently unknown. No much larger clonotype is one base removed from it; base qualities were not supplied.

The TCR sequence derives from a male donor with retroperitoneal liposarcoma. Sequencing was performed on tumor tissue.

Read as DNA, the sequence is TGTGCCATCAGTGGAACAGGGGGCCACGAGCAGTACTTC. Its translation reads: CAISGTGGHEQYF. The chain is assembled from TRBV10-3 and TRBJ2-5; TRBD1 fits 9 bases in the junction. The DNA end is a closer match to TRBJ2-7, so the J assignment may be wrong. The CDR3 runs 13 amino acids, cysteine and phenylalanine included. Solely the CDR3 DNA is kept, with 39 bases framed from the first base. CDR1 and CDR2 are read off the germline V gene as ENHRY and SYGVKD.